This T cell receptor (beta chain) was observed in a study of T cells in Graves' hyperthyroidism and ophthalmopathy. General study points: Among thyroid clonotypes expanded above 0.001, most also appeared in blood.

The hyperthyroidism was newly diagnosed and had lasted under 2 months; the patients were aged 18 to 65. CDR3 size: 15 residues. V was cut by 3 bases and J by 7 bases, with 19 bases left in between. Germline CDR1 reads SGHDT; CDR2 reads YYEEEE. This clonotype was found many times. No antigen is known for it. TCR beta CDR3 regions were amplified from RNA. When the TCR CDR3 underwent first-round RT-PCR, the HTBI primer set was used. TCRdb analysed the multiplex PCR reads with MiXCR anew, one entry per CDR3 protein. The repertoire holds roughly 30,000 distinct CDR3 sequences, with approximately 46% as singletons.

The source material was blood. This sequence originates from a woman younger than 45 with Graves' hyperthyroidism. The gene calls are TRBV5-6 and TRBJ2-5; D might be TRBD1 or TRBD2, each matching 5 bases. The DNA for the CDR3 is TGTGCCAGCAGCTGGGGACGGGCAACCGGTTTGACCCAGTACTTC. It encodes CASSWGRATGLTQYF.